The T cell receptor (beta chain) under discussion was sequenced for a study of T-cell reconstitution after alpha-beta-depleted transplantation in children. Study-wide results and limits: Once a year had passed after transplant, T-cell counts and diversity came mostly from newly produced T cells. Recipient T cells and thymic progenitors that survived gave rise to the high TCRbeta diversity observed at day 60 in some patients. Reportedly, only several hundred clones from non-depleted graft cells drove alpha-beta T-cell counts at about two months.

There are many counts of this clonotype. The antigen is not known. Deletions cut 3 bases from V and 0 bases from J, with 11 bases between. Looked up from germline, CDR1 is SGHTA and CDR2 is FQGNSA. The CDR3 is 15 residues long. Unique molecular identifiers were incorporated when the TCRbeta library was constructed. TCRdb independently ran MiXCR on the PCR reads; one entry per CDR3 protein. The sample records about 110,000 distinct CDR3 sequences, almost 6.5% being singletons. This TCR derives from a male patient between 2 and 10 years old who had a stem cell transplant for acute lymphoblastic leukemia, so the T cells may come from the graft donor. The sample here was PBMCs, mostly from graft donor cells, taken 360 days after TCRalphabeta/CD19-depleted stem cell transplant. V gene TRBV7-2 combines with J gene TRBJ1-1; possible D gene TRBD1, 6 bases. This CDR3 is CASSLDRIMNTEAFF. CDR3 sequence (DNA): TGTGCCAGCAGCTTGGACAGAATCATGAACACTGAAGCTTTCTTT. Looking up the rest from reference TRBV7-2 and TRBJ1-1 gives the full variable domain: GAGVSQSPSNKVTEKGKDVELRCDPISGHTALYWYRQSLGQGLEFLIYFQGNSAPDKSGLPSDRFSAERTGGSVSTLTIQRTQQEDSAVYLCASSLDRIMNTEAFFGQGTRLTVV.